The T cell receptor beta chain under discussion was sequenced for a study of T cell clones after liver transplantation. Libraries were prepared by immunoSEQ multiplex PCR; TCRdb keeps only in-frame clonotypes and omits some of them. The repertoire holds roughly 55,000 clones, with 65% to 85% as singletons. This CDR3 spans 14 amino acids. Per the germline V gene, CDR1 is SGHTA and CDR2 is FQGNSA. The V end lost 6 bases, the J end lost 4 bases, and 15 bases lay between the germline ends. The TCR comes from a human donor who received a liver transplant. Here the sequenced sample was CD4+ T cells from blood, taken before liver transplant. The V and J genes are TRBV7-2 and TRBJ2-5; possible D gene TRBD2, 7 bases. The CDR3 DNA follows: TGTGCCAGCAGTCAAGCCGGGGGGCGAGAGACCCAGTACTTC. It encodes CASSQAGGRETQYF.